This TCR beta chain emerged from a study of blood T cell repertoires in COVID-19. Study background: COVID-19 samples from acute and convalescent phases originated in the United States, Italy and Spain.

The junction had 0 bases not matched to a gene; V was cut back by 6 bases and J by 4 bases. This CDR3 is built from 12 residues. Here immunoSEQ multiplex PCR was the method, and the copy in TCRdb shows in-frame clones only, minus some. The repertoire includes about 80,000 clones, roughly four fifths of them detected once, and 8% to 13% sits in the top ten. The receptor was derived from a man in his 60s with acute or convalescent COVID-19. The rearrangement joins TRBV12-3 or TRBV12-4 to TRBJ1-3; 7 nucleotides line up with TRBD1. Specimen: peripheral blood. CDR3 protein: CASRGQGNTIYF. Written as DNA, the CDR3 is TGTGCCAGCAGGGGACAGGGAAACACCATATATTTT.